This T cell receptor beta chain was captured in a study of cytomegalovirus exposure and HLA in healthy donors. Study as a whole: About 80 million unique TCRs from HLA-typed donors made up an early data release. Study-wide points: Over 15,000 TCR beta sequences were associated with HLA alleles at 0.05 false discovery rate in a later analysis. The study put 150 to 200 TCR beta chains on its list as cytomegalovirus-associated.

Germline values: CDR1 MDHEN, CDR2 SYDVKM. Deletions cut 5 bases from V and 2 bases from J, with 16 bases between. This CDR3 contains 16 residues. This PCR relied on a set of 60 Vbeta primers and 13 Jbeta primers. The repertoire was sequenced with immunoSEQ multiplex PCR; TCRdb's copy has only in-frame clones and lacks some. The profile shows almost 200,000 clones, around three quarters of them singletons. A remark on this clone: Its antigen is currently unknown.

The sequence was collected from a man aged 25 to 45 in good health and CMV-seronegative. The specimen sequenced was PBMCs. V and J are TRBV28 and TRBJ1-5; D is perhaps TRBD1 (5 bases). CDR3 bases: TGTGCCAGCAGTCTGTTACCTACAGGCCGCAATCAGCCCCAGCATTTT. Encoded protein: CASSLLPTGRNQPQHF.